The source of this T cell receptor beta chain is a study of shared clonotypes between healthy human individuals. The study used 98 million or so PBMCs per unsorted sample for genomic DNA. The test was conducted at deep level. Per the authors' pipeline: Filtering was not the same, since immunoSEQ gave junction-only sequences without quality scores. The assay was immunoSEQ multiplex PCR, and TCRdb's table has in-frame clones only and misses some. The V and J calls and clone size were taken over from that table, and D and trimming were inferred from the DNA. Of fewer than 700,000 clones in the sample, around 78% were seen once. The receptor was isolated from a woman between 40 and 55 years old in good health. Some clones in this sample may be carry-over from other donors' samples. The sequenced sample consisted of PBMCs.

The CDR3 nucleotides are TGTGCCAGCAGTACTAGCGGGGGGAACACCGGGGAGCTGTTTTTT. This encodes CASSTSGGNTGELFF. V is TRBV11-2 and J is TRBJ2-2; 11 bases fit TRBD2. Germline loops: CDR1 SGHAT, CDR2 FQNNGV. The length of the CDR3 is 15 residues. The junction had 1 base not matched to a gene; V was cut back by 6 bases and J by 1 base.